Listed here are 21 T cell receptor beta chains from one sample, sequenced in a study of T cell responses to AZD1222 COVID-19 vaccine. Using immunoSEQ multiplex PCR, the repertoire was profiled, and TCRdb retains in-frame clones only, with some absent. The table has roughly 100,000 clones, roughly 84% seen once; the top ten hold over 15%. The source material was peripheral blood, sampled on day 0 of AZD1222 vaccination. Receptor source: an adult in good health.

The chain employs TRBV27 and TRBJ2-7; the D gene is possibly TRBD2 (6 bases). The germline gives CDR1 MNHEY, CDR2 SMNVEV (reference sequence). V was cut by 3 bases and J by 3 bases, with 21 bases left in between. CDR3 length: 17 amino acids. CDR3 nucleotides: TGTGCCAGCAGTTTCCGCCTGAGCGGGTCCGAACACTACGAGCAGTACTTC. It specifies CASSFRLSGSEHYEQYF.

This sequence joins TRBV7-3 and TRBJ2-3, with 8 bases aligning to TRBD2. This CDR3 is 18 amino acids long. The trim removed 3 bases at V and 3 bases at J, leaving 14 bases unmatched. Per the germline V gene, CDR1 is SGHTA and CDR2 is FQGTGA. In nucleotides, the CDR3 is TGTGCCAGCAGCTTCAACGGTGCGGGGGGCGGAAGGACAGATACGCAGTATTTT. This gives the protein CASSFNGAGGGRTDTQYF. Variable domain in full (rest from reference TRBV7-3 and TRBJ2-3): GAGVSQTPSNKVTEKGKYVELRCDPISGHTALYWYRQSLGQGPEFLIYFQGTGAADDSGLPNDRFFAVRPEGSVSTLKIQRTERGDSAVYLCASSFNGAGGGRTDTQYFGPGTRLTVL.

This sequence joins TRBV6-5 and TRBJ2-2, with D possibly being TRBD1 (5 bases). The germline CDR1 and CDR2 sequences are MNHEY and SVGAGI. The CDR3 is made up of 16 amino acids. Trimming left V 1 base short and J 1 base short, with 10 bases between. CDR3 protein: CASSYYGQGNTGELFF. Written as DNA, the CDR3 is TGTGCCAGCAGTTACTATGGGCAGGGGAACACCGGGGAGCTGTTTTTT.

This sequence joins TRBV29-1 and TRBJ1-2; 8 positions agree with TRBD1. V dropped 3 bases and J dropped 4; count of bases not matched to a gene: 4. The V gene's germline CDR1 is SQVTM and CDR2 ANQGSEA. The CDR3 has 13 amino acids. Here the CDR3 DNA reads TGCAGCGTTGAGGGGACAGGTAGCTATGGCTACACCTTC. This codes for CSVEGTGSYGYTF.

A single count supports this clone. This chain joins TRBV7-9 and TRBJ2-1, with TRBD2 matching over 16 bases. This CDR3 is 17 amino acids long. Germline V gene data show CDR1 as SEHNR and CDR2 as FQNEAQ (reference sequence). J lost 6 bases, V lost 5 bases, and 7 bases had no gene match. DNA of the CDR3: TGTGCCAGCAGCCCGGGGACTAGCGGGAGGGCTGGCAATGAGCAGTTCTTC. Amino acid sequence: CASSPGTSGRAGNEQFF.

The gene calls are TRBV27 and TRBJ1-5; D perhaps matches TRBD1 (5 bases). V was shortened by 4 bases and J by 5 bases, with 21 bases between the two germline ends. CDR1 and CDR2 (germline): MNHEY, SMNVEV (reference sequence). CDR3 length: 17 residues. The CDR3 sequence is CASSSRSGSPGHQPQHF. The CDR3 DNA follows: TGTGCCAGCAGTTCTAGATCAGGGAGTCCAGGCCATCAGCCCCAGCATTTT.

This chain links TRBV19 with TRBJ1-5, with 8 bases matching TRBD1. The CDR3 spans 15 residues. The trim removed 5 bases at V and 4 bases at J, leaving 7 bases unmatched. CDR1 and CDR2 from the germline V gene are LNHDA and SQIVND (reference sequence). The CDR3: CASSGQGLWNQPQHF. DNA for the CDR3: TGTGCCAGTAGTGGACAGGGTCTGTGGAATCAGCCCCAGCATTTT.

This sequence joins TRBV11-2 and TRBJ2-7, with D tentatively TRBD2 (6 bases). The CDR3 extends over 17 amino acids. Germline loops: CDR1 SGHAT, CDR2 FQNNGV. Trimming left V 1 base short and J 4 bases short, with 20 bases between. CDR3: CASSLVGDGSASYEQYF. The CDR3 region has the DNA TGTGCCAGCAGCTTAGTAGGGGACGGGAGCGCGAGTTACGAGCAGTACTTC. The full variable domain, rest sourced from reference TRBV11-2 and TRBJ2-7, is EAGVAQSPRYKIIEKRQSVAFWCNPISGHATLYWYQQILGQGPKLLIQFQNNGVVDDSQLPKDRFSAERLKGVDSTLKIQPAKLEDSAVYLCASSLVGDGSASYEQYFGPGTRLTVT.

The chain couples TRBV27 to TRBJ2-7; the D is unclear. The CDR3 length is 13 residues. Germline CDR1 MNHEY, CDR2 SMNVEV (reference sequence). Trimming shortened V by 0 bases and J by 7 bases, and 10 bases separated the two germline ends. CDR3 sequence reads: CASSLSRVREQYF. The CDR3 coding sequence is TGTGCCAGCAGTTTATCTCGCGTGAGGGAGCAGTACTTC.

The chain has TRBV7-2 and TRBJ1-4; D gene ambiguous. Germline V lookup: CDR1 SGHTA, CDR2 FQGNSA. V was shortened by 5 bases and J by 7 bases, with 11 bases between the two germline ends. The CDR3 length is 13 residues. CDR3: CASSPGRIEKLFF. The CDR3 region has the DNA TGTGCCAGCAGCCCAGGACGGATTGAAAAACTGTTTTTT.

The CDR3 sequence: CASSPGYTTGTQETQYF. The CDR3 nucleotides are TGTGCCAGCAGCCCAGGGTATACGACAGGTACCCAAGAGACCCAGTACTTC. The chain employs TRBV11-2 and TRBJ2-5; possible D gene TRBD1, 6 bases. The germline V gene encodes CDR1 SGHAT and CDR2 FQNNGV. V shed 5 bases and J shed 1 base, with 20 bases lying between them. This CDR3 has 17 residues. The full variable domain, rest sourced from reference TRBV11-2 and TRBJ2-5, is EAGVAQSPRYKIIEKRQSVAFWCNPISGHATLYWYQQILGQGPKLLIQFQNNGVVDDSQLPKDRFSAERLKGVDSTLKIQPAKLEDSAVYLCASSPGYTTGTQETQYFGPGTRLLVL.

The CDR3 is CASSWDRDNSPLHF. Written as DNA, the CDR3 is TGTGCCAGCAGTTGGGACAGGGATAATTCACCCCTCCACTTT. The V and J genes are TRBV6-5 and TRBJ1-6, with 9 nucleotides matching TRBD1. The CDR3 totals 14 residues. V was clipped by 4 bases and J by 5 bases; unmatched bases: 0. Germline CDR1 reads MNHEY; CDR2 reads SVGAGI.

This chain links TRBV12-3 or TRBV12-4 with TRBJ2-1; no reliable D call. Trimming stripped 5 bases from V and 6 bases from J, with 8 bases between. The CDR3 covers 12 residues. The CDR3 here is CASSGRGNEQFF. CDR3 nucleotide sequence: TGTGCCAGCAGTGGCCGCGGCAATGAGCAGTTCTTC.

CDR3 in DNA: TGTGCCAGTAGTGCAGATCGAGGACGGGGCTATGGCTACACCTTC. It yields the protein CASSADRGRGYGYTF. The chain has TRBV19 and TRBJ1-2; no definite D call. V lost 5 bases, J lost 4 bases, and 17 bases lay in between. Germline CDR1 LNHDA, CDR2 SQIVND (reference sequence). The CDR3 extends over 15 amino acids.

The rearrangement joins TRBV20-1 to TRBJ1-6; D is unresolved. V shed 3 bases and J shed 5 bases, with 17 bases lying between them. This CDR3 comprises 16 residues. CDR1 is DFQATT and CDR2 is SNEGSKA in the germline V gene (reference sequence). In DNA form, the CDR3 reads TGCAGTGCTAGTAATAACGCTGCAAACCATAATTCACCCCTCCACTTT. It codes for CSASNNAANHNSPLHF.

The CDR3 here is CASSLFSGGELFF. DNA for the CDR3: TGTGCCAGCAGTTTATTCAGTGGCGGGGAGCTGTTTTTT. The chain links TRBV27 to TRBJ2-2; D remains ambiguous. The germline V and J ends were trimmed by 1 base and 7 bases, with 7 bases remaining between them. Germline lookup yields CDR1 MNHEY and CDR2 SMNVEV (reference sequence). The CDR3 extends over 13 amino acids.

Worth noting for this clone: Different DNA sequences within this sample yield the same CDR3. The CDR3: CATSRESYGYTF. As DNA, the CDR3 is TGTGCCACCAGCAGAGAGAGCTATGGCTACACCTTC. The genes are TRBV15 and TRBJ1-2; D ambiguous. The CDR3 runs to 12 residues. Trimming removed 0 bases from V and 4 bases from J, with 3 bases in between. CDR1 LNHNV and CDR2 YYDKDF come from the germline V gene (reference sequence).

The chain couples TRBV12-5 to TRBJ1-2, with D unclear. Germline values: CDR1 LGHNT, CDR2 FRNRAP. V lost 2 bases and J 6 bases, leaving 16 bases between the germline ends. The CDR3 is 15 residues long. CDR3: CASGLIAGGIHGYTF. CDR3 DNA: TGTGCTAGTGGTTTGATAGCCGGAGGGATACATGGCTACACCTTC.

The CDR3: CASSVSGPASGANVLTF. For the CDR3, the DNA is TGTGCCAGCAGCGTATCAGGGCCCGCGTCTGGGGCCAACGTCCTGACTTTC. The chain combines TRBV9 with TRBJ2-6; tentative D call: TRBD1 (5 bases). Trimming removed 1 base at V and 1 base at J, with 12 bases between. From germline, CDR1 is SGDLS and CDR2 YYNGEE. The CDR3 has 17 amino acids.

V is TRBV5-1 and J is TRBJ1-2; D is unresolved. Germline CDR1 and CDR2: SGHRS and YFSETQ. Deletions cut 0 bases from V and 1 base from J, with 13 bases between. This CDR3 contains 16 residues. Written as DNA, the CDR3 is TGCGCCAGCAGCTTGGGGGCAGAACTCCTTAACTATGGCTACACCTTC. This encodes CASSLGAELLNYGYTF.

The rearrangement links TRBV12-5 to TRBJ1-6; D gene ambiguous. Germline lookup yields CDR1 LGHNT and CDR2 FRNRAP. The V gene lost 0 bases and the J gene lost 6 bases, with 18 bases spanning the gap. The CDR3 has 18 residues. The CDR3 spells CASGLVHLPVSSNSPLHF. As DNA, the CDR3 is TGTGCTAGTGGTTTGGTACATCTCCCGGTTTCGTCTAATTCACCCCTCCACTTT. The full variable domain, in which reference TRBV12-5 and TRBJ1-6 provide the parts outside the CDR3, is DARVTQTPRHKVTEMGQEVTMRCQPILGHNTVFWYRQTMMQGLELLAYFRNRAPLDDSGMPKDRFSAEMPDATLATLKIQPSEPRDSAVYFCASGLVHLPVSSNSPLHFGNGTRLTVT.